The T cell receptor beta chain under discussion was sequenced for a study of CXCR3-negative and CXCR3-positive naive CD8 T cells. Findings of the study overall: Diversity ran similarly high across both naive subsets but far lower in memory CD8+ cells. CXCR3-negative naive cells had less hydrophobic TRB CDR3s than did CXCR3-positive naive cells.

For this clonotype: Its cognate antigen is unknown.

The length of the CDR3 is 16 residues. CD45RO-CCR7+CD27+CD95- was the phenotype of naive CD8+ T cells. All TRB cDNA libraries came from 5' RACE performed with UMI labels. TCRdb reprocessed the 5' RACE reads and stores each CDR3 protein as one record, lacking DNA. The listing contains about 6,700 distinct CDR3 sequences. J is TRBJ2-1 and V is TRBV5-7; TCRdb outputs TRBD1, but without DNA this stays unchecked. TRBV5-7 is labeled an ORF, and its function is uncertain. This clonotype was sampled from a human donor in good health. Some clones in this sample may be carry-over from other donors' samples. The source material was naive CXCR3+ CD8+ T cells from blood. Subset given: CD45RO-CCR7+CD27+CD95- naive CD8+ T cells expressing CXCR3 (TNR3+). CDR3 sequence reads: CASSLRGGGEYNEQFF.